Listed below are T cell receptor beta chains from one sample, sequenced in a study of shared clonotypes between healthy human individuals. Produced via immunoSEQ multiplex PCR; TCRdb's table is partial and in-frame only. The table shows roughly 2 million clones, with approximately 95% occurring only once. Sequencing was performed on naive CD4+ T cells sorted from blood. All receptors derive from a man aged 18 to 29 in good health. Each CDR3 is given with its conserved first and last residue. A D gene is named only where the DNA matches it firmly. Part of the rows lack a size; the others show once, few, many or a class for expanded clones.

>TRBJ2-5|TRBV7-9|.|.
CASSLSSTNQYF
TGTGCCAGCAGCTTGTCATCTACTAATCAGTACTTC
>TRBJ1-3|TRBV6-5|.|.
CASSYGVRSGNTIYF
TGTGCCAGCAGTTACGGAGTGAGGTCTGGAAACACCATATATTTT
>TRBJ1-2|TRBV28|.|TRBD1
CASTLRGHCTF
TGTGCCAGCACACTCAGGGGGCACTGCACCTTC
>TRBJ1-1|TRBV7-9|.|.
CASSRSGSSAFF
TGTGCCAGCAGCCGCAGTGGTTCATCGGCTTTCTTT
>TRBJ2-5|TRBV7-2|.|TRBD2
CASSGRLAGGQETQYF
TGTGCCAGCAGCGGCCGTCTAGCGGGAGGGCAGGAGACCCAGTACTTC
>TRBJ1-1|TRBV7-2|.|.
CASSFGPSLGAFF
TGTGCCAGCAGCTTCGGGCCCTCCCTCGGGGCTTTCTTT
>TRBJ2-2|TRBV9|.|.
CASSVGRGAGELFF
TGTGCCAGCAGCGTGGGCAGGGGAGCCGGGGAGCTGTTTTTT
>TRBJ2-7|TRBV18|.|.
CASSPGGGYMEQYF
TGTGCCAGCTCACCGGGAGGTGGGTACATGGAGCAGTACTTC
>TRBJ1-6|TRBV30|few|.
CAWSGQLNSPLHF
TGTGCCTGGAGCGGACAGCTGAATTCACCCCTCCACTTT
>TRBJ1-5|TRBV28|.|TRBD1
CASSLLGQGANQPQHF
TGTGCCAGCAGTTTACTGGGGCAGGGGGCGAATCAGCCCCAGCATTTT
>TRBJ1-1|TRBV29-1|.|.
CSVVLGQLNTEAFF
TGCAGCGTTGTTCTTGGGCAGCTGAACACTGAAGCTTTCTTT
>TRBJ2-5|TRBV7-8|.|TRBD2
CASSFMGLAGRETQYF
TGTGCCAGCAGCTTTATGGGACTAGCGGGTCGAGAGACCCAGTACTTC
>TRBJ2-1|TRBV11-3|.|.
CASSGDNEQFF
TGTGCCAGCAGCGGGGACAATGAGCAGTTCTTC